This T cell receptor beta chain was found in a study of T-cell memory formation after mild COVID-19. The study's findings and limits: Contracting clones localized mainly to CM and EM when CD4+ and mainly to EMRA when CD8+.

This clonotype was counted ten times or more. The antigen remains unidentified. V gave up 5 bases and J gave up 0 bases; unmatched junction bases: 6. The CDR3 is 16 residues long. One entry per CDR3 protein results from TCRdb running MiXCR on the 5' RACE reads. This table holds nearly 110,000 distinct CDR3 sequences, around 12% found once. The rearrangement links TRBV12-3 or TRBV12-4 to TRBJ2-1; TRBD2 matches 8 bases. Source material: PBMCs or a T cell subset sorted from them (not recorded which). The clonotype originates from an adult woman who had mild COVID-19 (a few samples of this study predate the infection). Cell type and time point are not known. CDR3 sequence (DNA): TGTGCCAGCAGTACTAGCGGTGTTAGCTCCTACAATGAGCAGTTCTTC. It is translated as CASSTSGVSSYNEQFF.